These 27 T cell receptor beta chains came from one sample sequenced in a study of T cell clones after liver transplantation. Clones were read by immunoSEQ multiplex PCR, and TCRdb kept only the in-frame ones, dropping some. The table records about 6,100 clones, 70% to 80% of them present only once. Sample: CD8+ T cells from blood, taken 24 months after liver transplant. Receptors originate from a human patient who received a liver transplant. Certain T cells may be donor cells from the graft.

The chain joins TRBV7-9 to TRBJ2-5; D is unresolved. Germline V CDR1 and CDR2: SEHNR, FQNEAQ (reference sequence). The CDR3 runs 14 residues. The V end lost 1 base, the J end lost 5 bases, and 11 bases lay between the germline ends. This CDR3 is CASSLEGKGETQYF. CDR3 in DNA: TGTGCCAGCAGCTTAGAAGGGAAAGGGGAGACCCAGTACTTC.

This clone appeared once. The gene calls are TRBV2 and TRBJ1-1, with 8 bases aligning to TRBD1. The germline CDR1 and CDR2 sequences are SNHLY and FYNNEI. CDR3 length: 16 residues. V lost 5 bases and J lost 0; bases outside the gene matches: 8. The CDR3 coding sequence is TGTGCCAGCAGTATAGATGGACAGGGTATGAACACTGAAGCTTTCTTT. Protein product: CASSIDGQGMNTEAFF.

This clone has more than one count but fewer than ten. V usage is TRBV2 and J usage is TRBJ1-1, with no clear D. CDR1 and CDR2 (germline): SNHLY, FYNNEI. The CDR3 runs to 14 residues. Trimming pared 6 bases from V and 1 base from J, leaving 12 bases between. The CDR3 bases are TGTGCCAGCAGCTTGTGGCAGACGAACACTGAAGCTTTCTTT. This sequence encodes CASSLWQTNTEAFF.

The CDR3 region is CASSLEGGGTAQETQYF. The CDR3 nucleotides read TGTGCCAGCAGCTTGGAGGGGGGCGGGACAGCTCAAGAGACCCAGTACTTC. The chain couples TRBV5-4 to TRBJ2-5, with D possibly being TRBD1 (7 bases). V lost 0 bases to trimming and J lost 2 bases, with 17 bases between them. The CDR3 spans 17 residues. Germline assignment: CDR1 SGHNT and CDR2 YYREEE (reference sequence).

Only a few counts were recorded for this clone. V is TRBV9 and J is TRBJ1-2, with D tentatively TRBD1 (5 bases). V was shortened by 4 bases and J by 6 bases, with 16 bases between the two germline ends. CDR1 and CDR2 from the germline V gene are SGDLS and YYNGEE. The CDR3 is made up of 14 amino acids. This CDR3 is CASSLTADSDGYTF. In DNA, the CDR3 is TGTGCCAGCAGCCTAACTGCCGACAGCGATGGCTACACCTTC. Filled out from reference TRBV9 and TRBJ1-2, the complete variable domain reads DSGVTQTPKHLITATGQRVTLRCSPRSGDLSVYWYQQSLDQGLQFLIQYYNGEERAKGNILERFSAQQFPDLHSELNLSSLELGDSALYFCASSLTADSDGYTFGSGTRLTVV.

This clone showed up just a few times. The V gene is TRBV27, the J gene TRBJ2-1, with D possibly being TRBD1 (6 bases). Germline CDR1 and CDR2: MNHEY and SMNVEV (reference sequence). The V end was cut by 3 bases, the J end by 3 bases, with 9 bases between. This CDR3 is built from 14 residues. CDR3 amino acids: CASSLQGGYNEQFF. CDR3 in DNA: TGTGCCAGCAGTTTGCAAGGGGGCTACAATGAGCAGTTCTTC.

The chain couples TRBV9 to TRBJ1-1, with 7 nucleotides matching TRBD1. Germline CDR1 SGDLS, CDR2 YYNGEE. The CDR3 extends over 14 amino acids. With V trimmed by 4 bases and J by 5 bases, 8 bases remained unmatched. The CDR3 region has the DNA TGTGCCAGCAGCATCAGCCAGACAGGGACTGAAGCTTTCTTT. This encodes CASSISQTGTEAFF.

The CDR3 sequence: CASNLLAGGPLDEQFF. The CDR3 coding sequence is TGTGCCAGCAATCTTCTAGCGGGAGGGCCTCTAGATGAGCAGTTCTTC. The chain has TRBV7-8 and TRBJ2-1; TRBD2 aligns across 12 bases. Trimming removed 7 bases from V and 8 bases from J; junction bases left unmatched: 12. This CDR3 has 16 residues. Germline CDR1 reads SGHVS; CDR2 reads FQNEAQ.

By share of the sample, this clone is medium-sized. The rearrangement links TRBV7-9 to TRBJ2-7, with 8 nucleotides matching TRBD1. V was pared by 4 bases and J by 2 bases, with 13 bases of the junction left unmatched. CDR1 is SEHNR and CDR2 is FQNEAQ in the germline V gene (reference sequence). The CDR3 length is 17 residues. CDR3 amino acids: CASSSLSGTGYTYEQYF. The CDR3 DNA reads TGTGCCAGCAGCTCCCTATCCGGGACAGGTTATACCTACGAGCAGTACTTC.

This sequence joins TRBV15 and TRBJ2-7, with 9 bases lining up with TRBD1. Germline CDR1 is LNHNV and CDR2 is YYDKDF (reference sequence). The CDR3 runs 16 residues. Trimming cost V 5 bases and J 2 bases; bases outside gene matches: 10. The CDR3 DNA reads as TGTGCCACCAGCGCGGGACAGGGCCAACCTGCCTACGAGCAGTACTTC. It is translated as CATSAGQGQPAYEQYF.

The rearrangement links TRBV6-1 to TRBJ2-2; D is uncertain. With 1 base removed from V and 5 bases from J, the gap between germline ends came to 8 bases. The CDR3 totals 14 residues. Germline loops: CDR1 MNHNS, CDR2 SASEGT. CDR3 bases: TGTGCCAGCAGTGAAGTTGGCGAAACCGGGGAGCTGTTTTTT. It specifies CASSEVGETGELFF.

The chain carries TRBV5-7 and TRBJ2-7; D possibly corresponds to TRBD1 (6 bases). TRBV5-7 is placed among ORFs of uncertain function. The length of the CDR3 is 14 residues. Trimming removed 4 bases from V and 2 bases from J, with 13 bases in between. The CDR3 DNA is TGTGCCAGCAGCGCCGGACAGTCGACCTACGAGCAGTACTTC. Amino acids: CASSAGQSTYEQYF.

The chain links TRBV28 to TRBJ2-2; D is possibly TRBD1 (5 bases). There are 16 residues in the CDR3. The V end lost 3 bases, the J end lost 3 bases, and 14 bases lay between the germline ends. Looked up from germline, CDR1 is MDHEN and CDR2 is SYDVKM. The CDR3 DNA reads TGTGCCAGCAGTTTGGGCTTAGGGGTCGACACCGGGGAGCTGTTTTTT. The encoded protein is CASSLGLGVDTGELFF.

This CDR3 reads CASSVNHPGANVLTF. CDR3 bases: TGTGCCAGCAGCGTAAATCACCCTGGGGCCAACGTCCTGACTTTC. The rearrangement joins TRBV9 to TRBJ2-6, with D uncertain. This CDR3 is built from 15 residues. Trimming removed 1 base from V and 2 bases from J, with 7 bases in between. Germline V gives CDR1 SGDLS, CDR2 YYNGEE.

V gene TRBV28 combines with J gene TRBJ2-3, with TRBD2 identical over 12 bases. Germline CDR1 reads MDHEN; CDR2 reads SYDVKM. CDR3 length equals 16 residues. V lost 4 bases and J lost 10; bases outside the gene matches: 12. CDR3 DNA: TGTGCCAGCAGTTCCCCGGGACTAGCGGGCCGGATACCGCAGTATTTT. Translation: CASSSPGLAGRIPQYF.

This chain joins TRBV27 and TRBJ2-7, with D perhaps matching TRBD2 (6 bases). This CDR3 contains 14 residues. Germline V CDR1 and CDR2: MNHEY, SMNVEV (reference sequence). V was trimmed by 1 base and J by 3 bases, leaving 10 bases between them. The CDR3 protein is CASSLFNGGYEQYF. CDR3 in DNA: TGTGCCAGCAGTTTATTTAACGGGGGCTACGAGCAGTACTTC.

By share of the sample, this clone is medium-sized. This chain connects TRBV4-1 to TRBJ1-2; D not resolved. V was pared by 2 bases and J by 4 bases, with 11 bases between. CDR1 and CDR2 (germline): MGHRA, YSYEKL. This CDR3 region has 14 residues. CDR3 sequence: CASSQPQLIYGYTF. CDR3 nucleotide sequence: TGCGCCAGCAGCCAACCACAGCTGATCTATGGCTACACCTTC.

The chain links TRBV6-5 to TRBJ1-6; D unresolved. There are 15 residues in the CDR3. The V and J ends lost 5 bases and 8 bases respectively, with 16 bases between them. The germline V gene has CDR1 MNHEY and CDR2 SVGAGI. CDR3 nucleotide sequence: TGTGCCAGCAGTCCGCTAGGGCCGTCCCATTCACCCCTCCACTTT. This translates into CASSPLGPSHSPLHF.

The chain has TRBV11-2 and TRBJ1-2, with D perhaps TRBD1 (6 bases). The CDR3 contains 17 residues. Germline CDR1 SGHAT, CDR2 FQNNGV. V was pared by 4 bases and J by 6 bases, with 24 bases between. The CDR3 protein is CASSSRLQGLPLDGYTF. As DNA, the CDR3 is TGTGCCAGCAGCTCAAGATTACAGGGCCTCCCCCTTGATGGCTACACCTTC. Full variable domain (outside the CDR3, taken from reference TRBV11-2 and TRBJ1-2): EAGVAQSPRYKIIEKRQSVAFWCNPISGHATLYWYQQILGQGPKLLIQFQNNGVVDDSQLPKDRFSAERLKGVDSTLKIQPAKLEDSAVYLCASSSRLQGLPLDGYTFGSGTRLTVV.

The table lists this clone with a few counts. V and J are TRBV5-8 and TRBJ2-7, with D possibly TRBD1 on 5 matching bases. The ends were cut back, 0 bases at V and 2 bases at J, with 15 bases in the middle. The CDR3 sequence is 16 residues long. CDR1 SGHTS and CDR2 YDEGEE come from the germline V gene. The CDR3 spells CASSLGTTDSPYEQYF. CDR3 DNA: TGTGCCAGCAGCTTGGGTACGACAGACTCTCCCTACGAGCAGTACTTC.

The chain uses TRBV28 and TRBJ2-7; 12 positions agree with TRBD2. Germline CDR1 and CDR2: MDHEN and SYDVKM. J was trimmed by 2 bases and V by 5 bases; bases with no gene match: 4. The CDR3 consists of 15 residues. CDR3 DNA: TGTGCCAGCAGTATCCTAGCGGGAGGGCCCTACGAGCAGTACTTC. Protein sequence: CASSILAGGPYEQYF.

This chain connects TRBV7-3 to TRBJ2-1; either TRBD1 or TRBD2 may supply D (5 bases each). V was pared by 5 bases and J by 6 bases, with 14 bases between. CDR3 length: 14 residues. CDR1 is SGHTA and CDR2 is FQGTGA in the germline V gene. The DNA of the CDR3 is TGTGCCAGCAGCCCCCCGGGACCAGGCAATGAGCAGTTCTTC. Protein product: CASSPPGPGNEQFF.

In this sample, this clone is medium-sized (0.01 to 0.1%). Other DNA sequences in the same sample also yield this CDR3. The rearrangement joins TRBV28 to TRBJ1-2, with D uncertain. V was pared by 6 bases and J by 2 bases, with 10 bases between. This CDR3 comprises 13 residues. CDR1 and CDR2 (germline): MDHEN, SYDVKM. CDR3 residues: CASSPATNYGYTF. CDR3 nucleotides: TGTGCCAGCAGCCCGGCTACGAACTATGGCTACACCTTC.

The rearrangement joins TRBV6-1 to TRBJ2-7; D may correspond to TRBD1 or TRBD2 (5 bases each). Trimming took off 3 bases at V and 6 bases at J, with 21 bases between the two ends. The length of the CDR3 is 16 residues. Germline CDR1 and CDR2: MNHNS and SASEGT. For the CDR3, the DNA is TGTGCCAGCAGTGATCGAGGGGTATCCGTCCTTGGCGAGCAGTACTTC. Its protein product is CASSDRGVSVLGEQYF.

This clone was counted only a few times. The chain joins TRBV7-6 to TRBJ1-6; D possibly corresponds to TRBD1 (6 bases). The CDR3 is made up of 15 amino acids. Trimming pared 1 base from V and 10 bases from J, leaving 14 bases between. Germline V CDR1 and CDR2: SGHVS, FNYEAQ. CDR3 sequence: CASSLDTGQGSPLHF. CDR3 DNA sequence: TGTGCCAGCAGCTTAGATACAGGGCAGGGATCACCCCTCCACTTT.

The chain uses TRBV5-8 and TRBJ1-2; no firm D call. Germline CDR1 and CDR2: SGHTS and YDEGEE. The CDR3 spans 15 residues. Trimming left V 4 bases short and J 4 bases short, with 17 bases between. CDR3: CASSPPLSGRYGYTF. CDR3 in DNA: TGTGCCAGCAGCCCCCCGCTCTCAGGACGCTATGGCTACACCTTC.

The rearrangement links TRBV21-1 to TRBJ1-3. TRBV21-1 is designated a pseudogene. The CDR3 length is 17 residues. The CDR3 loop is CASIWPAIRYSGNTIYF. In DNA, the CDR3 is TGTGCCAGCATTTGGCCGGCCATTCGATACTCTGGAAACACCATATATTTT.